This TCR beta chain was identified during a study of blood T cell repertoires in COVID-19. Overall study: T cells, B-cell-depleted T cells, or PBMCs provided the cDNA or gDNA that served as material.

Sequenced by immunoSEQ multiplex PCR; TCRdb stores in-frame clones only, minus some. The table includes about 150,000 clones, roughly nine tenths detected once. V was clipped by 2 bases and J by 2 bases; unmatched bases: 9. The V gene's germline CDR1 is MNHEY and CDR2 SMNVEV (reference sequence). This CDR3 region has 16 residues. This TCR was sampled from a woman between 40 and 50 years old with acute or convalescent COVID-19. Sequences were obtained from peripheral blood. The V and J genes are TRBV27 and TRBJ2-7; 7 positions match TRBD2. For the CDR3, the DNA is TGTGCCAGCAGTTTAAGGTACGGGGGGACCGCCTACGAGCAGTACTTC. The encoded protein is CASSLRYGGTAYEQYF.